The present TCR beta chain was sequenced within a study of blood T cell repertoires in COVID-19. In the authors' methods: Amplified reference gene primers provided the basis for estimating nucleated cell counts. The method was immunoSEQ multiplex PCR; TCRdb's version includes in-frame clones alone and lacks a portion of them. That table gives V, J and clone size, and the DNA gave D and trimming. The top ten clones hold 2% to 3% of a sample with 200,000 to 300,000 clones, more than 90% of them seen once. It was during active infection that Seattle patients were enrolled and then longitudinally followed. In germline, CDR1 is GTSNPN, CDR2 SVGIG (reference sequence). This CDR3 has 12 amino acids. V was shortened by 3 bases and J by 10 bases, with 14 bases between the two germline ends.

Sequencing was done on a sample of peripheral blood. The TCR comes from a person aged 18-29 years with COVID-19, enrolled during active disease. The genes are TRBV30 and TRBJ2-3; possible D gene TRBD1, 5 bases. In DNA form, the CDR3 reads TGTGCCTGGAGCCGAGACAGTTGGGCGCAGTATTTT. This encodes CAWSRDSWAQYF.